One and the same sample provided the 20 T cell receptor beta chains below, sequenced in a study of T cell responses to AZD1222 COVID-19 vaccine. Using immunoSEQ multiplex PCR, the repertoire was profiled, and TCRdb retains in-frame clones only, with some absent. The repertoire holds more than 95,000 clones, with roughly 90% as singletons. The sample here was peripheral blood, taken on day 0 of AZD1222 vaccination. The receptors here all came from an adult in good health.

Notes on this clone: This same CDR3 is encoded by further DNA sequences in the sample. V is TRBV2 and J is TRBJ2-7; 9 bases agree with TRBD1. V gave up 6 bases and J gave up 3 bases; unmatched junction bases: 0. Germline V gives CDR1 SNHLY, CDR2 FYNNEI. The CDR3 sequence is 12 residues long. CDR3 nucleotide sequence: TGTGCCAGCAGGGACAGGGGCTACGAGCAGTACTTC. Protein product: CASRDRGYEQYF.

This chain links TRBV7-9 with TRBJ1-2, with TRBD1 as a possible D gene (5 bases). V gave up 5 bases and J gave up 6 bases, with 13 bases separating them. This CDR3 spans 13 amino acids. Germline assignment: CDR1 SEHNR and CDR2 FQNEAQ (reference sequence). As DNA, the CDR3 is TGTGCCAGCAGCCGCGGGGCCTCCCATGGCTACACCTTC. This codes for CASSRGASHGYTF.

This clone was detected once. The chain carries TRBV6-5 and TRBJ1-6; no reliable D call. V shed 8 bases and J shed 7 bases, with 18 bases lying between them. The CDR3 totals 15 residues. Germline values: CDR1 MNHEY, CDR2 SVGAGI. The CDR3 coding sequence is TGTGCCAGCTCCGGGGTTACGACTGTGAATTCACCCCTCCACTTT. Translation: CASSGVTTVNSPLHF.

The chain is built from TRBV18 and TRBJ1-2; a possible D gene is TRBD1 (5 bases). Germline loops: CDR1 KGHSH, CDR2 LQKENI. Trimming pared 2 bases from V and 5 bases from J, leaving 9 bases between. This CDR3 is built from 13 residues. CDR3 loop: CASSPGTVYGYTF. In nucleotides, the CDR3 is TGTGCCAGCTCACCAGGGACGGTATATGGCTACACCTTC.

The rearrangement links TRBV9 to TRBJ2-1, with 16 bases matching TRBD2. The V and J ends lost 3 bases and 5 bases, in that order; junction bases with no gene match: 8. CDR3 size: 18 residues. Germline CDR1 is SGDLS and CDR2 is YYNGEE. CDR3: CASSDGTSGRVGNNEQFF. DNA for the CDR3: TGTGCCAGCAGCGACGGGACTAGCGGGAGGGTGGGGAACAATGAGCAGTTCTTC.

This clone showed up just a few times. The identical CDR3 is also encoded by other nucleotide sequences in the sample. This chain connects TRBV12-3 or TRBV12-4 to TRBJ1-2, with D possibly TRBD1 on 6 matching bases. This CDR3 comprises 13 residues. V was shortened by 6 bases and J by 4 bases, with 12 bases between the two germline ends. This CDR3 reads CASSLRGGYGYTF. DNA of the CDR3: TGTGCCAGCAGCCTCAGGGGTGGCTATGGCTACACCTTC.

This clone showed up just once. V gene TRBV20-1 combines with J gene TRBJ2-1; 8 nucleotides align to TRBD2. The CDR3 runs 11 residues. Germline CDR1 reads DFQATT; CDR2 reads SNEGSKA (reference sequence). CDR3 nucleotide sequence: TGCAGCTCAGGGTTGGCGGGAGGGCAGTTCTTC. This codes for CSSGLAGGQFF.

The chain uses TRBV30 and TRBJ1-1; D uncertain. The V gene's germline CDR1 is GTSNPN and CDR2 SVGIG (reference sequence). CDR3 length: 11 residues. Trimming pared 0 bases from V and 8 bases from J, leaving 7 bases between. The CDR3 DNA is TGTGCCTGGAGTGTACTTACAGAAGCTTTCTTT. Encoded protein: CAWSVLTEAFF.

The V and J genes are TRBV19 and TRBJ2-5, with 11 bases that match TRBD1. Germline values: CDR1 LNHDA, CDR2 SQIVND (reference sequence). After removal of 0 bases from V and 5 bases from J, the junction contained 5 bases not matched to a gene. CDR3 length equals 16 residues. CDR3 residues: CASSIERTGGLETQYF. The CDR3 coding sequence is TGTGCCAGTAGTATAGAAAGGACAGGGGGCCTTGAGACCCAGTACTTC.

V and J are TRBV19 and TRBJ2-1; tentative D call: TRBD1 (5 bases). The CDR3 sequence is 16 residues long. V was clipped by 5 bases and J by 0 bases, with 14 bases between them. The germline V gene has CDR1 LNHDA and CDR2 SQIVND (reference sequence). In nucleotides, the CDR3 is TGTGCCAGTAGTGCCGACAGCCCGAGCTCCTACAATGAGCAGTTCTTC. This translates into CASSADSPSSYNEQFF.

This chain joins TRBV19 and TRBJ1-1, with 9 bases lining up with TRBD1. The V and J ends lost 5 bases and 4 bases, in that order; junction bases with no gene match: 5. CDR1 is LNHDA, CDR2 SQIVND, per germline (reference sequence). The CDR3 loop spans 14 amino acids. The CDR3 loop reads CASSLGQGSTEAFF. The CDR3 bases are TGTGCCAGTAGTCTGGGACAGGGAAGCACTGAAGCTTTCTTT.

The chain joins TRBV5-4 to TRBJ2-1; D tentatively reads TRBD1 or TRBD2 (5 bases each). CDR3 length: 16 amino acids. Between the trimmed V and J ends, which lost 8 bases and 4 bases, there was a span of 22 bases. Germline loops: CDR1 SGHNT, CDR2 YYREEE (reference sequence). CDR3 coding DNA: TGTGCCAGTGAAAGGGACCAGACTGCTGGGTACAATGAGCAGTTCTTC. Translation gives CASERDQTAGYNEQFF.

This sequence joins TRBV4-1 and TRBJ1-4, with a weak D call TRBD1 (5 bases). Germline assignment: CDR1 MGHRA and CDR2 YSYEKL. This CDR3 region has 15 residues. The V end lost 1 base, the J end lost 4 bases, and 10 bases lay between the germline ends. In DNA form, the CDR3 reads TGCGCCAGCAGCCAAGGGCCAGGGTTTAATGAAAAACTGTTTTTT. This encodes CASSQGPGFNEKLFF.

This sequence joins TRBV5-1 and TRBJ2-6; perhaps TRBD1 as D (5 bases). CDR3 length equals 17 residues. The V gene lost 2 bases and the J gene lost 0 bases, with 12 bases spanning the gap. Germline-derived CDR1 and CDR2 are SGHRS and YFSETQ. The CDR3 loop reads CASSLGQAISGANVLTF. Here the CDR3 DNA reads TGCGCCAGCAGCTTAGGACAAGCTATCTCTGGGGCCAACGTCCTGACTTTC.

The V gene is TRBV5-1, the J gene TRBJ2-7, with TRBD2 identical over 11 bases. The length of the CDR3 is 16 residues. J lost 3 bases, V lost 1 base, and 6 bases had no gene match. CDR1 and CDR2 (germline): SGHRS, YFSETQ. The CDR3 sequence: CASSLRSGRESYEQYF. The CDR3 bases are TGCGCCAGCAGCTTGCGTAGCGGGAGGGAAAGCTACGAGCAGTACTTC.

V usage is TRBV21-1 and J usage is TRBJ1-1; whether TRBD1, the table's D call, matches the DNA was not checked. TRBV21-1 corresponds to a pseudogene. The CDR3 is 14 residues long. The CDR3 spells CASNSGTAHTEAFF. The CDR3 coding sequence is TGTGCCAGCAACTCCGGGACAGCGCACACTGAAGCTTTCTTT.

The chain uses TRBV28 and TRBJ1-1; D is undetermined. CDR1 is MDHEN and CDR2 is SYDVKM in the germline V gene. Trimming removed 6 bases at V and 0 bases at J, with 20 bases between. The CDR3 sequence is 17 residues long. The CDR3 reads CASRVGPRRGMNTEAFF. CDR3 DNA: TGTGCCAGCAGGGTGGGCCCCAGGCGTGGAATGAACACTGAAGCTTTCTTT.

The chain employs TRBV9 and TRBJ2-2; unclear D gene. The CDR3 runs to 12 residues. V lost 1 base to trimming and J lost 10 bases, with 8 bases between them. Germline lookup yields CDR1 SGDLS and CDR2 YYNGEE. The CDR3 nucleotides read TGTGCCAGCAGCGTACTGGGCGCGGAGCTGTTTTTT. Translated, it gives CASSVLGAELFF.

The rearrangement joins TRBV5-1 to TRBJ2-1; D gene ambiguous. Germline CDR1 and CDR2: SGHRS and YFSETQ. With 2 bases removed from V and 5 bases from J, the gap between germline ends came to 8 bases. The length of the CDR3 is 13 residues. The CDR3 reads CASSFFSNNEQFF. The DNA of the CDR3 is TGCGCCAGCAGCTTCTTCTCGAACAATGAGCAGTTCTTC.

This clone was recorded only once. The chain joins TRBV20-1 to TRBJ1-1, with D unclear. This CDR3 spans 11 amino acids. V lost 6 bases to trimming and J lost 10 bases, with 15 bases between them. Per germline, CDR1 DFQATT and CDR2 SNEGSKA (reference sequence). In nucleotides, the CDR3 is TGCAGTGCCCACCCCTGGGAAAGAGCTTTCTTT. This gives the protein CSAHPWERAFF.